The entry below describes one T cell receptor beta chain. Its matching antigen is unknown. Generated by immunoSEQ multiplex PCR, the TCRdb table keeps only in-frame clones and is missing some. The table includes about 45,000 clones, 65% to 70% detected once. Within the ViraFEST assay, antigen-specific CD4+ T cells underwent expansion with viral peptide pools prior to sequencing. After around nine days in culture, the CD4+ T cells were isolated. Sometime from March through December 2020, the person acquired a SARS-CoV-2 infection that PCR confirmed. The researchers cultured fewer than 2.5 million PBMC per well with about 11 IU/ml IL-2 and around 9.5 ug/ml peptides. Half the medium was replaced with IL-2 medium on days 3 and 7. Germline loops: CDR1 SGHKS, CDR2 YYEKEE (reference sequence). The CDR3 has 16 amino acids. V shed 0 bases, J shed 3 bases, and the junction held 3 bases outside the gene matches.

The data originate from a study of vaccination effects on CD4 cells after COVID-19. The chain has TRBV5-5 and TRBJ2-1; 10 nucleotides align to TRBD1. Sequencing used CD4+ T cells from PBMCs cultured with a peptide pool, obtained before COVID-19 vaccination. The sequence derives from a human donor who had a prior SARS-CoV-2 infection. CDR3 nucleotides: TGTGCCAGCAGCTTGGGGGGACAGGGGATCTACAATGAGCAGTTCTTC. This gives the protein CASSLGGQGIYNEQFF.